This T cell receptor beta chain comes out of a study of shared clonotypes between healthy human individuals. General study findings and limits: Of the naive CD4 clonotypes, about 5% were shared across several donors. Among donors, the sharing of clonotypes was expected to be influenced by sequencing depth. Non-shared clonotypes had lower generation probabilities than clonotypes shared by all four sorted-subset donors.

CD45RO negativity and positive selection for CCR7 defined naive CD8 cells, a population that excluded terminally differentiated effector memory CD45RA+ cells. Trimming removed 3 bases from V and 4 bases from J, with 12 bases in between. The CDR3 sequence is 14 residues long. CDR1 LNHDA and CDR2 SQIVND come from the germline V gene (reference sequence). Concerning this clone: As yet, its antigen is unknown.

The material for each subset, its genomic DNA, was split evenly across several immunoSEQ plates. The repertoire was sequenced with immunoSEQ multiplex PCR; TCRdb's copy has only in-frame clones and lacks some. The profile covers some 2.1 million clones, with approximately 95% appearing a single time and 1% to 1.3% taken by the ten largest. The TCR comes from a man between 18 and 29 years old in good health. The chain links TRBV19 to TRBJ1-2; D might be TRBD1 (5 bases). Sequencing was carried out using naive CD8+ T cells sorted from blood. The DNA for the CDR3 is TGTGCCAGTAGTATGGAGGGGCGCGGCTATGGCTACACCTTC. Protein: CASSMEGRGYGYTF.